The 8 T cell receptor beta chains below were found in one sample sequenced in a study of human T cells and chemical hapten exposure. Time point denoted: pre-sensitization, week 0. Treatment: therapeutic diphenylcyclopropenone sensitization with weekly scalp DPC. TCRdb processed the RACE reads anew with MiXCR; each CDR3 protein has one entry. The table records fewer than 300,000 distinct CDR3 sequences, about 8.6% of them present only once. Sequences were derived from whole blood, sampled in connection with sensitization to the hapten diphenylcyclopropenone (DPC). Receptor source: a woman aged 40 to 50 with alopecia areata. Some clones in this sample may be carry-over from other donors' samples.

The chain uses TRBV7-9 and TRBJ2-2; 12 bases agree with TRBD2. This CDR3 comprises 17 residues. J was trimmed by 4 bases and V by 4 bases; bases with no gene match: 7. Germline V gives CDR1 SEHNR, CDR2 FQNEAQ (reference sequence). CDR3 loop: CASSWTSGISSTGELFF. The CDR3 DNA reads TGTGCCAGCAGCTGGACTAGCGGGATATCGAGCACCGGGGAGCTGTTTTTT.

This clonotype was seen repeatedly, ten times or more. This chain connects TRBV20-1 to TRBJ2-1; no clear D gene. Germline CDR1 reads DFQATT; CDR2 reads SNEGSKA (reference sequence). This CDR3 region has 16 residues. Trimming cost V 5 bases and J 7 bases, with 24 bases left between them. CDR3 loop: CSAGPLGSRRRNEQFF. The CDR3 region has the DNA TGCAGTGCTGGGCCTCTAGGAAGTCGTCGTAGGAATGAGCAGTTCTTC.

This clonotype was picked up a small number of times. The chain has TRBV5-1 and TRBJ1-2; no definite D call. Germline V lookup: CDR1 SGHRS, CDR2 YFSETQ. V was clipped by 0 bases and J by 4 bases, with 13 bases between them. The CDR3 totals 15 residues. The CDR3: CASSLEGQNFYGYTF. The DNA for the CDR3 is TGCGCCAGCAGCTTGGAAGGTCAGAACTTCTATGGCTACACCTTC.

The chain links TRBV5-1 to TRBJ1-1; D uncertain. This CDR3 contains 15 residues. Trimming took 3 bases from V and 1 from J, leaving 13 bases between them. CDR1 is SGHRS, CDR2 YFSETQ, per germline. The CDR3 region has the DNA TGCGCCAGCAGCTCGCAATTAACAGAGAACACTGAAGCTTTCTTT. Translation: CASSSQLTENTEAFF.

This clonotype was recorded many times. The chain recombines TRBV20-1 with TRBJ1-5; 8 bases line up with TRBD1. From germline, CDR1 is DFQATT and CDR2 SNEGSKA (reference sequence). CDR3 length: 13 amino acids. J gave up 6 bases and V 5 bases, and 6 bases lay outside the gene matches. In DNA, the CDR3 is TGCAGTGCTTATCCGGGACAGGTTCAGCCCCAGCATTTT. It encodes CSAYPGQVQPQHF.

This clonotype was counted a few times. This chain uses TRBV6-5 with TRBJ1-2; perhaps TRBD1 as D (5 bases). This CDR3 has 16 residues. The germline V gene encodes CDR1 MNHEY and CDR2 SVGAGI. The germline V and J ends were trimmed by 6 bases and 0 bases, with 17 bases remaining between them. The CDR3 loop reads CASSPVRDEPNYGYTF. In DNA form, the CDR3 reads TGTGCCAGCAGCCCGGTTCGGGACGAACCTAACTATGGCTACACCTTC.

The rearrangement uses TRBV28 and TRBJ2-4; 10 bases map to TRBD1. CDR3 length: 16 residues. Germline CDR1 MDHEN, CDR2 SYDVKM. The J segment lost 5 bases and the V segment lost 5 bases, leaving 9 bases of the junction unmatched. The CDR3, as DNA: TGTGCCAGCAGTCATATGGACAGGGGGGGAGAAAACATTCAGTACTTC. Residues: CASSHMDRGGENIQYF.

This clonotype was seen a handful of times. V is TRBV12-3 or TRBV12-4 and J is TRBJ2-1; 8 nucleotides match TRBD2. The CDR3 has 15 residues. V shed 8 bases, J shed 5 bases, and the junction held 11 bases outside the gene matches. Written as DNA, the CDR3 is TGTGCCAGCTATCCCAGGCTAGCGGGCCACAATGAGCAGTTCTTC. Translation gives CASYPRLAGHNEQFF.